There are many counts of the clone carrying this T cell receptor (beta chain). The target antigen is unknown. These data come from a study of CD8 T cells in ankylosing spondylitis. Study-wide findings and caveats: Before this, some motif variants had been reported in reactive arthritis synovial fluid and blood. There was a TCR beta motif, made of several highly homologous variants, that appeared characteristic of ankylosing spondylitis blood.

TCRdb processed the 5' RACE reads anew with MiXCR; each CDR3 protein has one entry. This sample has around 91,000 distinct CDR3 sequences, with 9% found just once. The CDR3 totals 14 residues. From germline, CDR1 is SEHNR and CDR2 FQNEAQ (reference sequence). V shed 4 bases, J shed 4 bases, and the junction held 5 bases outside the gene matches. The V and J genes are TRBV7-9 and TRBJ2-3, with 7 bases fitting TRBD2. The TCR originated in a male donor with ankylosing spondylitis. Sequences were obtained from blood, either unsorted or a sorted T cell fraction (not recorded which). The CDR3 DNA reads TGTGCCAGCAGCTCGAGCGGGACTGCAGATACGCAGTATTTT. Translation gives CASSSSGTADTQYF.